This paragraph covers one TCR beta chain sequence. Per germline, CDR1 SGHRS and CDR2 YFSETQ. Trimming left V 1 base short and J 2 bases short, with 9 bases between. The CDR3 is made up of 14 amino acids. The data derive from a study of blood T cells in healthy people across ages. The second PCR ran roughly 6 to 11 cycles with a sample-barcoded 5' primer and J-beta primers. Each CDR3 protein is one row after TCRdb ran MiXCR on the 5' RACE reads. The profile shows 1.5 million to 2 million distinct CDR3 sequences, roughly 27% of them singletons. The receptor's source is a woman under 40 in good health. The chain has TRBV5-1 and TRBJ1-2; D unresolved. What was sequenced was blood. In nucleotides, the CDR3 is TGCGCCAGCAGCTTGAATAGAGGGAACTATGGCTACACCTTC. It codes for CASSLNRGNYGYTF.